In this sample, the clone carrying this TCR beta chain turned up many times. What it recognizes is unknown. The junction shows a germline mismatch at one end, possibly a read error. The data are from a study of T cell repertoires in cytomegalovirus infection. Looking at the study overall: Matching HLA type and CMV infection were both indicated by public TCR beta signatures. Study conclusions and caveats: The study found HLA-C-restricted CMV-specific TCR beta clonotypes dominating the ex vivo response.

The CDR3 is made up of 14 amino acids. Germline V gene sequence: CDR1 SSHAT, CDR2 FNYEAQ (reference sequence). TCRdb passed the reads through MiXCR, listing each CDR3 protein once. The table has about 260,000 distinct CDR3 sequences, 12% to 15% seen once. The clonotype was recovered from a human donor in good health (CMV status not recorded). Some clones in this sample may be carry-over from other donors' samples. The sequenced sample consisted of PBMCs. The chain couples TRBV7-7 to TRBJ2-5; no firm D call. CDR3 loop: CASSLDETRRTQYF. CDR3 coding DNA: TGTGCTAGCAGCTTGGACGAAACCCGGCGGACCCAGTACTTC.